This T cell receptor beta chain was observed in a study of T cells after posttransplantation cyclophosphamide. Study observations and caveats: Recipient CMV seropositivity and CMV reactivation strongly tracked TRB clonality.

Sequencing used immunoSEQ multiplex PCR; TCRdb keeps in-frame clones, though not all of them. The sample offers some 23,000 clones and no singletons, the top ten holding approximately 4.8%. Many counts were recorded for this clone. Its antigen is not known. V was pared by 2 bases and J by 4 bases, with 4 bases of the junction left unmatched. Germline-derived CDR1 and CDR2 are SEHNR and FQNEAQ (reference sequence). The CDR3 totals 14 residues. The chain is built from TRBV7-9 and TRBJ1-2; 7 bases map to TRBD1. Sequenced material: PBMCs. This TCR was recovered from a woman aged 45-65 years in good health, CMV-negative, and a related stem cell transplant donor. The CDR3 spells CASSLTGVIYGYTF. In nucleotides, the CDR3 is TGTGCCAGCAGCTTAACAGGGGTAATCTATGGCTACACCTTC.